These 23 T cell receptor beta chains were all obtained from the same sample, sequenced in a study of early T cells in non-severe SARS-CoV-2 infection (dated by TCRdb to the early 2020s). Libraries were prepared through 5' RACE. Data came from a NextSeq 500. TCRdb took the public reads, trimmed them with fastp at Q25, ran MiXCR for clone calling and kept in-frame beta chains. Every distinct CDR3 protein forms one entry, paired with its most common genes and DNA. This sample gives around 60,000 distinct CDR3 sequences in total; 10% of them show up just once. The ten biggest clones cover 8.6% of the sample. Source material: whole blood. Source of these receptors: an adult who was a healthcare worker with PCR-confirmed SARS-CoV-2 infection or an uninfected control (not recorded which).

This clonotype was picked up many times. The V gene is TRBV12-3 or TRBV12-4, the J gene TRBJ2-7; no definite D call. This CDR3 contains 11 residues. Trimming took 8 bases from V and 6 from J, leaving 11 bases between them. CDR3 DNA: TGTGCCAGCCTGAAGTTTTCCGAGCAGTACTTC. It translates to CASLKFSEQYF.

The CDR3 here is CASSLPHGELFF. The CDR3 bases are TGCGCCAGCAGCTTGCCGCACGGGGAGCTGTTTTTT. The chain recombines TRBV5-1 with TRBJ2-2; D gene unclear. V was pared by 1 base and J by 7 bases, with 5 bases between. Per germline, CDR1 SGHRS and CDR2 YFSETQ. This CDR3 comprises 12 residues.

This clonotype has more than one count but fewer than ten. The chain has TRBV5-1 and TRBJ1-4, with 8 bases lining up with TRBD1. V lost 4 bases to trimming and J lost 8 bases; unmatched junction nucleotides: 10. Germline CDR1 is SGHRS and CDR2 is YFSETQ. The CDR3 spans 15 residues. Written as DNA, the CDR3 is TGCGCCAGCAGCGACGGAAGGACAGGGACAGAAAAACTGTTTTTT. It specifies CASSDGRTGTEKLFF.

The rearrangement joins TRBV20-1 to TRBJ2-2; 15 nucleotides line up with TRBD2. V was clipped by 6 bases and J by 6 bases; unmatched bases: 8. Per the germline V gene, CDR1 is DFQATT and CDR2 is SNEGSKA (reference sequence). The CDR3 loop spans 16 amino acids. The DNA of the CDR3 is TGCAGTGCCCTCCCCGGGACTAGCGGGAGGTCCGGGGAGCTGTTTTTT. Its protein is CSALPGTSGRSGELFF.

The chain links TRBV11-2 to TRBJ2-3, with 12 nucleotides matching TRBD2. V shed 4 bases, J shed 5 bases, and the junction held 13 bases outside the gene matches. The V gene's germline CDR1 is SGHAT and CDR2 FQNNGV. The CDR3 consists of 18 residues. CDR3 nucleotide sequence: TGTGCCAGCAGCTCCAGGGGGGCTCCGGGACTAGCGGGAGATACGCAGTATTTT. Translated: CASSSRGAPGLAGDTQYF.

This clonotype showed up many times. The genes are TRBV4-2 and TRBJ2-1; a possible D gene is TRBD2 (5 bases). The CDR3 sequence is 15 residues long. In germline, CDR1 is LGHNA, CDR2 YNFKEQ. The ends were cut back, 0 bases at V and 5 bases at J, with 11 bases in the middle. For the CDR3, the DNA is TGTGCCAGCAGCCAAGATCTGGCGCGGGACAATGAGCAGTTCTTC. Its translation: CASSQDLARDNEQFF.

The chain joins TRBV7-2 to TRBJ2-5; D gene unclear. Germline V CDR1 and CDR2: SGHTA, FQGNSA. The CDR3 extends over 13 amino acids. Trimming cost V 4 bases and J 4 bases, with 10 bases left between them. The CDR3: CASSSQLGETQYF. The CDR3 DNA sequence: TGTGCCAGCAGCTCCCAACTTGGAGAGACCCAGTACTTC.

Many counts were recorded for this clonotype. The chain links TRBV27 to TRBJ2-1, with D hard to call. The CDR3 is 14 amino acids. Between the trimmed V and J ends, which lost 0 bases and 8 bases, there was a span of 11 bases. Germline CDR1 MNHEY, CDR2 SMNVEV (reference sequence). CDR3 amino acids: CASSLSPVWDEQFF. The CDR3 bases are TGTGCCAGCAGTTTATCGCCGGTCTGGGATGAGCAGTTCTTC.

This clonotype was counted many times. The V call is TRBV6-1, the J call TRBJ1-1; the match to TRBD1 covers 12 bases. CDR1 and CDR2 from the germline V gene are MNHNS and SASEGT. This CDR3 has 16 residues. Trimming cost V 3 bases and J 4 bases; bases outside gene matches: 6. The CDR3 DNA reads as TGTGCCAGCAGTGACTCCGGGACAGGGGGCGGCACTGAAGCTTTCTTT. Its protein product is CASSDSGTGGGTEAFF.

This clonotype was seen many times. This chain links TRBV24-1 with TRBJ2-7, with 7 bases identical to TRBD2. This CDR3 contains 13 residues. Germline assignment: CDR1 KGHDR and CDR2 SFDVKD. Trimming cost V 9 bases and J 3 bases; bases outside gene matches: 7. This chain's CDR3 is CATGTTQDYEQYF. The CDR3 DNA reads TGTGCCACCGGGACTACCCAGGACTACGAGCAGTACTTC.

This clonotype has a count of ten or more. The chain has TRBV5-1 and TRBJ2-3, with 12 nucleotides matching TRBD1. The germline V gene has CDR1 SGHRS and CDR2 YFSETQ. V dropped 4 bases and J dropped 6; count of bases not matched to a gene: 9. The CDR3 consists of 16 residues. In DNA form, the CDR3 reads TGCGCCAGCAGCGGCGCCGGGACAGGGGGCTGGGATACGCAGTATTTT. This encodes CASSGAGTGGWDTQYF.

A word on this clonotype: A much larger clonotype is one base distant, so this may be a read error. The DNA of the CDR3 is TGCAGCGTTTTCGGGACAGAGGTTCACACTGAAGCTTTCTTT. Its translation is CSVFGTEVHTEAFF. The chain is built from TRBV29-1 and TRBJ1-1; TRBD1 matches at 7 bases. The J segment lost 3 bases and the V segment lost 5 bases, leaving 9 bases of the junction unmatched. CDR1 is SQVTM, CDR2 ANQGSEA, per germline. CDR3 length: 14 amino acids. Complete variable domain (other parts from reference TRBV29-1 and TRBJ1-1): SAVISQKPSRDICQRGTSLTIQCQVDSQVTMMFWYRQQPGQSLTLIATANQGSEATYESGFVIDKFPISRPNLTFSTLTVSNMSPEDSSIYLCSVFGTEVHTEAFFGQGTRLTVV.

This clonotype was found a few times. The chain recombines TRBV29-1 with TRBJ2-2, with D possibly TRBD2 on 5 matching bases. Germline V lookup: CDR1 SQVTM, CDR2 ANQGSEA. V was pared by 7 bases and J by 3 bases, with 21 bases between. This CDR3 contains 16 residues. The CDR3 bases are TGCAGCGGGAGGTTCGGGCAGAAACGGTACACCGGGGAGCTGTTTTTT. It codes for CSGRFGQKRYTGELFF.

This chain connects TRBV5-6 to TRBJ1-6; no definite D call. This CDR3 has 15 amino acids. Looked up from germline, CDR1 is SGHDT and CDR2 is YYEEEE. V lost 1 base to trimming and J lost 9 bases, with 14 bases between them. The CDR3 loop reads CASSLSLDWGSPLHF. Written as DNA, the CDR3 is TGTGCCAGCAGCTTGTCGCTCGATTGGGGTTCACCCCTCCACTTT.

J is TRBJ2-2 and V is TRBV19; 11 positions agree with TRBD2. V lost 3 bases to trimming and J lost 3 bases; unmatched junction nucleotides: 9. This CDR3 is 18 amino acids long. CDR1 is LNHDA, CDR2 SQIVND, per germline (reference sequence). As DNA, the CDR3 is TGTGCCAGTAGTATGGGTAGCGGGAGGGCTCCATACACCGGGGAGCTGTTTTTT. Protein product: CASSMGSGRAPYTGELFF.

This clonotype was detected many times. This chain links TRBV27 with TRBJ2-3; TRBD2 is a possible D gene (6 bases). Germline CDR1 reads MNHEY; CDR2 reads SMNVEV (reference sequence). Trimming stripped 3 bases from V and 2 bases from J, with 9 bases between. The CDR3 extends over 14 amino acids. CDR3 amino acids: CASSFQRATDTQYF. Here the CDR3 DNA reads TGTGCCAGCAGTTTCCAGCGGGCCACAGATACGCAGTATTTT.

This clonotype occurred many times. The V gene is TRBV5-4, the J gene TRBJ1-4, with D perhaps TRBD1 (5 bases). CDR1 SGHNT and CDR2 YYREEE come from the germline V gene (reference sequence). This CDR3 is 14 amino acids long. Between the trimmed V and J ends, which lost 4 bases and 6 bases, there was a span of 13 bases. The CDR3 region is CASSPSGTDEKLFF. The CDR3, as DNA: TGTGCCAGCAGCCCGTCCGGGACGGATGAAAAACTGTTTTTT.

The chain couples TRBV28 to TRBJ1-4, with TRBD1 matching 9 bases. CDR3 length: 14 residues. V shed 4 bases, J shed 8 bases, and the junction held 5 bases outside the gene matches. The germline V gene encodes CDR1 MDHEN and CDR2 SYDVKM. CDR3 sequence: CASSSGTGNEKLFF. The DNA for the CDR3 is TGTGCCAGCAGTTCCGGGACAGGGAACGAAAAACTGTTTTTT. The full variable domain, with the rest looked up from reference TRBV28 and TRBJ1-4, is DVKVTQSSRYLVKRTGEKVFLECVQDMDHENMFWYRQDPGLGLRLIYFSYDVKMKEKGDIPEGYSVSREKKERFSLILESASTNQTSMYLCASSSGTGNEKLFFGSGTQLSVL.

This clonotype was counted at least ten times. This chain connects TRBV3-1 to TRBJ1-4; 7 bases agree with TRBD1. Germline V gene sequence: CDR1 LGHDT, CDR2 YNNKEL (reference sequence). J gave up 0 bases and V 5 bases, and 6 bases lay outside the gene matches. CDR3 length equals 16 residues. The CDR3 spells CASSILQGTTNEKLFF. The CDR3 DNA is TGTGCCAGCAGCATCCTACAGGGGACAACTAATGAAAAACTGTTTTTT. The full variable domain, completed using reference TRBV3-1 and TRBJ1-4, is DTAVSQTPKYLVTQMGNDKSIKCEQNLGHDTMYWYKQDSKKFLKIMFSYNNKELIINETVPNRFSPKSPDKAHLNLHINSLELGDSAVYFCASSILQGTTNEKLFFGSGTQLSVL.

This clonotype was counted only a few times. This chain joins TRBV25-1 and TRBJ2-7; D not resolved. V was pared by 5 bases and J by 7 bases, with 9 bases between. The CDR3 sequence is 11 residues long. Germline V gene lookup returns CDR1 MGHDK and CDR2 SYGVNS. CDR3 in amino acids: CASSNPQEQYF. The DNA for the CDR3 is TGTGCCAGCAGTAACCCTCAAGAGCAGTACTTC.

The chain recombines TRBV14 with TRBJ2-1; the D is unclear. V was cut by 0 bases and J by 7 bases, with 13 bases left in between. Germline CDR1 and CDR2: SGHDN and FVKESK. There are 15 residues in the CDR3. The CDR3 nucleotides read TGTGCCAGCAGCCAAGAAAATAGGGTGTTTAATGAGCAGTTCTTC. This sequence encodes CASSQENRVFNEQFF.

Concerning this clonotype: Just one base apart from a much larger clone, this may be a read error. The V gene is TRBV2, the J gene TRBJ1-1, with 7 bases matching TRBD1. The CDR3 totals 13 residues. Germline values: CDR1 SNHLY, CDR2 FYNNEI. DNA of the CDR3: TGTGCCAGGGGGACAGTTATGAACACTGAAGTTTTCTTT. It encodes CARGTVMNTEVFF.

This chain uses TRBV6-2 or TRBV6-3 with TRBJ2-1; D is possibly TRBD2 (6 bases). The CDR3 covers 19 residues. CDR1 is MNHEY, CDR2 SVGEGT, per germline. Trimming removed 4 bases from V and 3 bases from J, with 25 bases in between. CDR3 in amino acids: CASSSEGRLSFSFYNEQFF. The CDR3 coding sequence is TGTGCCAGCAGTTCGGAGGGGAGACTTTCTTTCAGTTTCTACAATGAGCAGTTCTTC.